This note documents a single T cell receptor (beta chain) sequence. What antigen it recognizes has not been identified. One base away there is no much larger clone; base qualities are not given. V loses 4 bases of germline sequence and J loses 6 bases, and the interval between the two ends is 18 bases. Including cysteine and phenylalanine, the CDR3 has 15 amino acids. Only the CDR3 portion is preserved as DNA: 45 bases, with reading frame beginning at the first base. Via the germline V gene (reference sequence), CDR1 is SEHNR and CDR2 FQNEAQ. High-throughput TCR beta sequencing profiled peripheral blood CD8+ and CD4+ T cells from healthy donors, Susac syndrome patients and multiple sclerosis patients. Multiple sclerosis controls were treatment-naive patients with stable or active relapsing-remitting disease fulfilling revised McDonald criteria. Bulk CD8+ and CD4+ T cells were purified by magnetic negative isolation, whereas CD8+ TEMRA cells were enriched by FACS. Blood was drawn into EDTA tubes, processed within 24 hours, and PBMCs were isolated by density gradient centrifugation. PBMCs destined for TCR sequencing were cryopreserved in liquid nitrogen and later thawed in a 37 °C water bath. A purity of at least 90% was achieved for sorted or isolated CD4+, CD8+ and CD8+ TEMRA cells.

This entry comes from a study of CD8 T cells in Susac syndrome (dated by TCRdb to the late 2010s). For the study in its entirety: Repertoire sequencing was used to test whether CD8+ T cell activation and differentiation in Susac syndrome was antigen driven. The clonality of the CD8+ T cell repertoire was compared across around twelve healthy donors, some 14 Susac syndrome patients and under 18 multiple sclerosis patients. What the research found in general, with its limitations: The number of individuals in the TCR sequencing and HLA analysis was acknowledged as relatively small.

RNA was extracted using the RNeasy kit, and roughly 0.5 to 1 microgram was reverse transcribed with random hexamers. The immunoSEQ multiplex PCR assay, which covers 54 Vbeta and 13 Jbeta segments, was used to amplify TCR beta CDR3 regions. Bias from PCR amplification was corrected by using a synthetic template baseline for primer optimization and for computational correction. In the source study's methods: Reads were annotated to V, D and J genes per IMGT and analyzed with immunoSEQ Analyzer, keeping only productive sequences. Clonality was calculated as one minus the Shannon entropy normalized by log2 of the number of productive unique sequences. For each patient and control, public and private clones were evaluated among the 100 most prevalent clones. A clone was defined as Susac-specific if it was absent from the healthy and MS cohorts, from roughly 1,000 published viral clones and from other ImmuneACCESS disease sequences. TCRdb reanalyzed the raw reads on its own, using fastp at Q25 for trimming and MiXCR for clone calling, and kept in-frame beta chains. Entries that share a CDR3 protein sequence are merged under the most common genes and DNA. The V and J calls reflect TCRdb's pipeline rather than the authors' work. In all, the sample holds just over 150,000 distinct CDR3 sequences, and 95% of those were seen once. The ten largest clonotypes hold roughly 0.15% of the sample.

Rearrangement joined TRBV7-9 to TRBJ2-5, with the D segment possibly TRBD1 or TRBD2, each aligning over 6 bases. The TCR comes from a human donor with multiple sclerosis. Material for sequencing was CD8+ T cells from PBMCs. The CDR3 region has the sequence CASSSFWGAEKTQYF. The nucleotide sequence reads as follows: TGTGCCAGCAGCTCCTTTTGGGGGGCCGAGAAGACCCAGTACTTC. Outside the CDR3, residues come from the reference TRBV7-9 and TRBJ2-5 proteins, so the full variable domain is: DTGVSQNPRHKITKRGQNVTFRCDPISEHNRLYWYRQTLGQGPEFLTYFQNEAQLEKSRLLSDRFSAERPKGSFSTLEIQRTEQGDSAMYLCASSSFWGAEKTQYFGPGTRLLVL.